This entry lists 2 T cell receptor beta chains sequenced from one sample in a study of blood T cells in healthy people across ages. Primed by a sample-barcoded 5' primer and a J-beta primer mix, a second PCR proceeded for about 7 to 11 cycles. TCRdb independently ran MiXCR on the 5' RACE reads; one entry per CDR3 protein. The sample gives fewer than 1,000,000 distinct CDR3 sequences, around 43% of which show up once; roughly 19% is in the top ten. Sample: blood. The receptors derive from a man aged 55 to 70 in good health.

This chain uses TRBV12-3 or TRBV12-4 with TRBJ2-3; 7 positions match TRBD2. The CDR3 covers 16 residues. The ends lost 4 bases at V and 2 bases at J; junction bases unmatched: 9. In DNA form, the CDR3 reads TGTGCCAGCAGTTACGAGCGGGGAACCGCCACAGATACGCAGTATTTT. Amino acids: CASSYERGTATDTQYF.

This clonotype was counted many times. This chain's CDR3 is CSANFPDQETQYF. CDR3 nucleotide sequence: TGCAGTGCTAATTTCCCAGACCAAGAGACCCAGTACTTC. This chain links TRBV20-1 with TRBJ2-5, with D uncertain. Looked up from germline, CDR1 is DFQATT and CDR2 is SNEGSKA (reference sequence). V was clipped by 4 bases and J by 0 bases, with 9 bases between them. This CDR3 spans 13 amino acids.